This TCR beta chain was recorded in a study of cytomegalovirus exposure and HLA in healthy donors. Concerning this clone: Its antigen is undetermined.

The PCR contained 60 Vbeta and 13 Jbeta primers. Produced via immunoSEQ multiplex PCR; TCRdb's table is partial and in-frame only. The sample features under 150,000 clones, with 2% in its top ten. Overall study results and limits: In vitro experiments confirmed that three CMV-associated chains were specific for CMV antigens.

Germline CDR1 reads SNHLY; CDR2 reads FYNNEI. V shed 8 bases and J shed 4 bases, with 21 bases lying between them. CDR3 length: 16 amino acids. Sequenced material: PBMCs. The chain couples TRBV2 to TRBJ1-5; tentatively, D is TRBD1 (5 bases). This sequence was found in a woman in her sixties or seventies in good health and CMV-seronegative. The CDR3 DNA follows: TGTGCCAGCTGTGGGAGGCTCGGGGGAGGAAATCAGCCCCAGCATTTT. It codes for CASCGRLGGGNQPQHF.